This passage covers 16 T cell receptor beta chains from one sample sequenced in a study of CD8 T cells in ankylosing spondylitis. One entry per CDR3 protein, called by TCRdb with MiXCR from the 5' RACE reads. The data contain roughly 150,000 distinct CDR3 sequences, 9.8% of them singletons. Sequencing input: blood, either unsorted or a sorted T cell fraction (not recorded which). The receptor set was obtained from a female donor with ankylosing spondylitis or in good health (not recorded which).

J is TRBJ2-7 and V is TRBV6-2 or TRBV6-3; D gene unclear. The germline V gene encodes CDR1 MNHEY and CDR2 SVGEGT. CDR3 length: 12 residues. The V and J ends lost 6 bases and 6 bases respectively, with 12 bases between them. CDR3 amino acids: CASSMVPFEQYF. DNA for the CDR3: TGTGCCAGCAGCATGGTCCCTTTCGAGCAGTACTTC.

This chain connects TRBV7-9 to TRBJ1-1; 11 bases fit TRBD1. CDR3 length: 17 residues. V dropped 3 bases and J dropped 0; count of bases not matched to a gene: 6. The germline CDR1 and CDR2 sequences are SEHNR and FQNEAQ (reference sequence). CDR3: CASSFSRTGGLNTEAFF. CDR3 nucleotides: TGTGCCAGCAGCTTCAGCCGGACAGGGGGCTTGAACACTGAAGCTTTCTTT.

This clonotype was detected only a few times. The chain has TRBV15 and TRBJ2-3; 9 positions match TRBD2. The trim removed 3 bases at V and 5 bases at J, leaving 3 bases unmatched. Per germline, CDR1 LNHNV and CDR2 YYDKDF (reference sequence). CDR3 size: 14 residues. The CDR3 sequence is CATSRRLAEDTQYF. CDR3 nucleotide sequence: TGTGCCACCAGCAGGAGACTAGCGGAAGATACGCAGTATTTT.

Here the CDR3 reads CASSYLGSSRDQETQYF. The CDR3 DNA reads TGTGCCAGCAGCTACCTCGGTTCGTCGCGGGACCAAGAGACCCAGTACTTC. The chain employs TRBV5-5 and TRBJ2-5, with D possibly TRBD2 on 5 matching bases. The CDR3 runs 17 residues. V lost 3 bases, J lost 0 bases, and 18 bases lay in between. Per germline, CDR1 SGHKS and CDR2 YYEKEE (reference sequence). The full variable domain, in which reference TRBV5-5 and TRBJ2-5 provide the parts outside the CDR3, is DAGVTQSPTHLIKTRGQQVTLRCSPISGHKSVSWYQQVLGQGPQFIFQYYEKEERGRGNFPDRFSARQFPNYSSELNVNALLLGDSALYLCASSYLGSSRDQETQYFGPGTRLLVL.

The gene calls are TRBV4-3 and TRBJ2-2; weak D call: TRBD1 (6 bases). The germline CDR1 and CDR2 sequences are LGHNA and YSLEER. CDR3 length equals 16 residues. Trimming stripped 2 bases from V and 6 bases from J, with 16 bases between. CDR3 coding DNA: TGCGCCAGCAGCCAAAGTACAGGGCCCGACTCCGGGGAGCTGTTTTTT. This translates into CASSQSTGPDSGELFF.

The V call is TRBV13, the J call TRBJ1-1; unclear D gene. Germline CDR1 reads PRHDT; CDR2 reads FYEKMQ (reference sequence). The CDR3 length is 14 residues. The V and J ends lost 2 bases and 0 bases respectively, with 7 bases between them. The CDR3 protein is CASSLSLMNTEAFF. As DNA, the CDR3 is TGTGCCAGCAGCTTATCCTTAATGAACACTGAAGCTTTCTTT.

The chain joins TRBV9 to TRBJ2-5; a possible D gene is TRBD2 (5 bases). The ends were cut back, 3 bases at V and 5 bases at J, with 17 bases in the middle. The CDR3 totals 15 residues. The germline V gene encodes CDR1 SGDLS and CDR2 YYNGEE. The CDR3 is CASSDTSGIGETQYF. CDR3 nucleotide sequence: TGTGCCAGCAGCGATACCTCGGGGATAGGGGAGACCCAGTACTTC.

The V and J genes are TRBV6-2 or TRBV6-3 and TRBJ2-5; perhaps TRBD1 as D (6 bases). Trimming pared 2 bases from V and 2 bases from J, leaving 18 bases between. Germline V CDR1 and CDR2: MNHEY, SVGEGT. The CDR3 consists of 17 residues. Here the CDR3 reads CASSYREIDRKQETQYF. In DNA, the CDR3 is TGTGCCAGCAGTTACCGCGAAATCGACAGGAAACAAGAGACCCAGTACTTC.

This rearrangement joins TRBV27 to TRBJ1-5, with a possible D match to TRBD1 (5 bases). Germline assignment: CDR1 MNHEY and CDR2 SMNVEV (reference sequence). V was shortened by 6 bases and J by 3 bases, with 18 bases between the two germline ends. The CDR3 loop spans 16 amino acids. The CDR3 DNA follows: TGTGCCAGCAGCCCAGGGCTCGCGGGCCCCAATCAGCCCCAGCATTTT. It codes for CASSPGLAGPNQPQHF.

This clonotype has at least ten counts. V gene TRBV27 combines with J gene TRBJ1-1; TRBD1 is a possible D gene (6 bases). V lost 5 bases and J lost 5, with 12 bases in between. The CDR3 is 13 residues long. CDR1 is MNHEY, CDR2 SMNVEV, per germline (reference sequence). For the CDR3, the DNA is TGTGCCAGCAGTCTTGGGACACCGACTGAAGCTTTCTTT. Its protein product is CASSLGTPTEAFF.

CDR3 nucleotides: TGTGCCAGCAGCCTACGTATCGGGACCCACAATGAGCAGTTCTTC. Translating it yields CASSLRIGTHNEQFF. The gene calls are TRBV4-2 and TRBJ2-1; D assignment may be TRBD1 or TRBD2 (5 bases each). V was shortened by 4 bases and J by 5 bases, with 15 bases between the two germline ends. Germline lookup yields CDR1 LGHNA and CDR2 YNFKEQ. The CDR3 length is 15 residues.

Ten or more counts support this clonotype. The chain carries TRBV6-5 and TRBJ1-4, with 10 bases aligning to TRBD1. Germline lookup yields CDR1 MNHEY and CDR2 SVGAGI. V lost 4 bases to trimming and J lost 5 bases; unmatched junction nucleotides: 1. There are 14 residues in the CDR3. CDR3 sequence: CASSWDRGNEKLFF. The CDR3 DNA is TGTGCCAGCAGTTGGGACAGGGGCAATGAAAAACTGTTTTTT.

The chain uses TRBV21-1 and TRBJ2-7; TRBD1, the table's D call, was not compared with the DNA. TRBV21-1 is flagged as a pseudogene. This CDR3 has 17 amino acids. The CDR3 DNA is TGTGCCAGCAGCACCTACAAGAGGACAGTTGGTTCCTACGAGCAGTACTTC. Protein sequence: CASSTYKRTVGSYEQYF.

This clonotype was seen only a few times. V usage is TRBV7-9 and J usage is TRBJ2-1, with 9 bases matching TRBD1. Germline V CDR1 and CDR2: SEHNR, FQNEAQ (reference sequence). The V and J ends lost 3 bases and 8 bases, in that order; junction bases with no gene match: 5. The CDR3 is 14 amino acids. CDR3 DNA sequence: TGTGCCAGCAGCTTTCCGGGACAGGGCTATGAGCAGTTCTTC. It codes for CASSFPGQGYEQFF.

There are a few counts of this clonotype. The chain uses TRBV30 and TRBJ2-2, with D hard to call. The CDR3 covers 12 residues. Trimming took off 5 bases at V and 0 bases at J, with 4 bases between the two ends. Germline CDR1 and CDR2: GTSNPN and SVGIG (reference sequence). This chain's CDR3 is CAWGTNTGELFF. CDR3 nucleotides: TGTGCCTGGGGGACGAACACCGGGGAGCTGTTTTTT. The full variable domain, rest sourced from reference TRBV30 and TRBJ2-2, is SQTIHQWPATLVQPVGSPLSLECTVEGTSNPNLYWYRQAAGRGLQLLFYSVGIGQISSEVPQNLSASRPQDRQFILSSKKLLLSDSGFYLCAWGTNTGELFFGEGSRLTVL.

This clonotype was seen only a few times. V usage is TRBV12-3 or TRBV12-4 and J usage is TRBJ2-2; D possibly matches TRBD1 or TRBD2 (6 bases each). The CDR3 runs to 14 residues. V lost 3 bases and J lost 4, with 9 bases in between. In nucleotides, the CDR3 is TGTGCCAGCAGTTTCCGGGGGCGCACCGGGGAGCTGTTTTTT. Its protein is CASSFRGRTGELFF.